A single sample gave rise to the 21 T cell receptor beta chains below, sequenced in a study of regulatory T cells in long-lasting Graves disease. CDR3 regions were amplified by Arm-PCR using iRepertoire HTBI primers to build TCR beta libraries. Each CDR3 protein gets one entry after TCRdb re-called the multiplex PCR reads with MiXCR. This sample has some 600,000 distinct CDR3 sequences, with about 16% found just once. Noted time point: newly diagnosed GD, antithyroid drugs for less than 3 months. Following extraction of RNA from PBMCs, that RNA was used to make the TCR library. This sample also belongs to another study, concerning T cells in Graves' hyperthyroidism and ophthalmopathy.

The sample in question was peripheral blood mononuclear cells (PBMCs), obtained at new diagnosis, from a patient treated with antithyroid drugs. These receptors were obtained from a man aged 18 to 29 with Graves disease.

This clonotype was counted a few times. The CDR3 here is CASSIQAGETQYF. Here the CDR3 DNA reads TGTGCCAGTAGTATTCAGGCGGGGGAGACCCAGTACTTC. The V call is TRBV19, the J call TRBJ2-5; perhaps TRBD2 as D (6 bases). The CDR3 covers 13 residues. Germline CDR1 and CDR2: LNHDA and SQIVND (reference sequence). V dropped 3 bases and J dropped 5 bases, with 10 bases sitting between them.

This clonotype was detected ten times or more. The chain joins TRBV28 to TRBJ1-5; 8 bases are shared with TRBD1. J lost 6 bases, V lost 6 bases, and 13 bases had no gene match. There are 16 residues in the CDR3. CDR1 and CDR2 from the germline V gene are MDHEN and SYDVKM. This chain's CDR3 is CASSPDPQGAGQPQHF. The CDR3 region has the DNA TGTGCCAGCAGCCCCGACCCCCAGGGGGCGGGTCAGCCCCAGCATTTT.

This clonotype was found a few times. The V call is TRBV20-1, the J call TRBJ2-7; D may be TRBD2 (5 bases). Germline-derived CDR1 and CDR2 are DFQATT and SNEGSKA (reference sequence). The CDR3 contains 13 residues. V was shortened by 6 bases and J by 3 bases, with 15 bases between the two germline ends. The CDR3 reads CSAAPGFNYEQYF. CDR3 nucleotide sequence: TGCAGTGCCGCCCCGGGATTTAACTACGAGCAGTACTTC.

This clonotype appeared many times. The chain is built from TRBV12-3 or TRBV12-4 and TRBJ2-7; D is undetermined. Trimming took off 7 bases at V and 0 bases at J, with 10 bases between the two ends. CDR3 length equals 13 residues. CDR3 nucleotide sequence: TGTGCCAGCACCAAACTGAACTCCTACGAGCAGTACTTC. It is translated as CASTKLNSYEQYF.

About this clonotype itself: A read error may be the cause here, since a much bigger clone is one base away. The CDR3 DNA is TGTGCCAGCAGCCAACTTCTAAGAGATACGCAGTATTTT. Its translation is CASSQLLRDTQYF. The J gene is TRBJ2-3, the V gene TRBV12-3 or TRBV12-4, with D hard to call. The CDR3 sequence is 13 residues long. Trimming stripped 6 bases from V and 5 bases from J, with 12 bases between.

This clonotype was seen only a few times. The gene calls are TRBV29-1 and TRBJ2-7, with D maybe TRBD1 (6 bases). Germline V gene sequence: CDR1 SQVTM, CDR2 ANQGSEA. V lost 4 bases and J 5 bases, leaving 18 bases between the germline ends. The CDR3 is made up of 14 amino acids. The CDR3 is CSVGGYTGRNEQYF. The CDR3 nucleotides read TGCAGCGTTGGGGGATATACAGGGCGCAACGAGCAGTACTTC.

This chain uses TRBV7-8 with TRBJ2-5; TRBD1 matches at 10 bases. Trimming took 3 bases from V and 5 from J; bases not matched to a gene: 6. CDR1 and CDR2 from the germline V gene are SGHVS and FQNEAQ. The CDR3 is made up of 15 amino acids. The CDR3 sequence: CASSFWTGGEETQYF. The CDR3, as DNA: TGTGCCAGCAGCTTTTGGACAGGGGGTGAGGAGACCCAGTACTTC.

This clonotype was seen a few times. The V call is TRBV29-1, the J call TRBJ1-1; D is ambiguous. Germline V lookup: CDR1 SQVTM, CDR2 ANQGSEA. CDR3 length: 14 residues. The V end was cut by 4 bases, the J end by 3 bases, with 15 bases between. This CDR3 reads CSVVSGSRDTEAFF. CDR3 bases: TGCAGCGTTGTGTCGGGGTCGAGAGACACTGAAGCTTTCTTT. Full variable domain (remainder filled in from reference TRBV29-1 and TRBJ1-1): SAVISQKPSRDICQRGTSLTIQCQVDSQVTMMFWYRQQPGQSLTLIATANQGSEATYESGFVIDKFPISRPNLTFSTLTVSNMSPEDSSIYLCSVVSGSRDTEAFFGQGTRLTVV.

This clonotype was picked up many times. The V call is TRBV6-5, the J call TRBJ2-7; no firm D call. CDR3 length: 14 residues. Deletions cut 0 bases from V and 2 bases from J, with 8 bases between. CDR1 MNHEY and CDR2 SVGAGI come from the germline V gene. CDR3 bases: TGTGCCAGCAGTTACTCGAGTCGCACCTACGAGCAGTACTTC. Protein product: CASSYSSRTYEQYF.

This chain joins TRBV5-6 and TRBJ1-6; D perhaps matches TRBD1 (5 bases). CDR3 length: 15 amino acids. The germline gives CDR1 SGHDT, CDR2 YYEEEE. With 1 base removed from V and 9 bases from J, the gap between germline ends came to 14 bases. Written as DNA, the CDR3 is TGTGCCAGCAGCTTGCCGGGGCCAGAGAGTTCACCCCTCCACTTT. Amino acid sequence: CASSLPGPESSPLHF.

This clonotype came up many times. The chain is built from TRBV6-2 or TRBV6-3 and TRBJ1-5; 8 nucleotides agree with TRBD1. Germline V gene data show CDR1 as MNHEY and CDR2 as SVGEGT. The junction had 13 bases not matched to a gene; V was cut back by 1 base and J by 5 bases. This CDR3 has 18 residues. CDR3 sequence reads: CASSYFGQGARLDQPQHF. The DNA for the CDR3 is TGTGCCAGCAGTTACTTCGGGCAGGGGGCGAGGTTGGATCAGCCCCAGCATTTT.

The count of this clonotype is one. This may stem from a read error, because a much larger clone lies one nucleotide away. The V gene is TRBV11-3, the J gene TRBJ2-2; D remains unclear. In germline, CDR1 is SGHNT, CDR2 YENEEA. Trimming removed 6 bases at V and 4 bases at J, with 18 bases between. The CDR3 is made up of 16 amino acids. The CDR3 coding sequence is TGTGCCAGCAGTACACCATGCCCTGTCGGCACCGGGGAGCTGTTTTTT. It encodes CASSTPCPVGTGELFF.

The chain couples TRBV20-1 to TRBJ2-7; 7 positions agree with TRBD2. V lost 1 base to trimming and J lost 0 bases; unmatched junction nucleotides: 6. The germline gives CDR1 DFQATT, CDR2 SNEGSKA (reference sequence). The CDR3 extends over 15 amino acids. The DNA of the CDR3 is TGCAGTGCTAGAGTTGCTAGCGGTAGCTCCTACGAGCAGTACTTC. It codes for CSARVASGSSYEQYF.

The chain carries TRBV7-9 and TRBJ1-6, with D hard to call. The germline V gene encodes CDR1 SEHNR and CDR2 FQNEAQ (reference sequence). The ends were cut back, 3 bases at V and 3 bases at J, with 6 bases in the middle. The CDR3 has 14 residues. CDR3 amino acids: CASSFPNYNSPLHF. DNA for the CDR3: TGTGCCAGCAGCTTCCCTAACTATAATTCACCCCTCCACTTT.

This clonotype was counted at least ten times. The chain employs TRBV7-2 and TRBJ2-3, with D possibly TRBD2 on 5 matching bases. CDR1 is SGHTA and CDR2 is FQGNSA in the germline V gene. V shed 1 base and J shed 4 bases, with 15 bases lying between them. There are 16 residues in the CDR3. CDR3 region: CASSLGGLYGADTQYF. The CDR3 nucleotides read TGTGCCAGCAGCTTAGGAGGGCTCTATGGAGCAGATACGCAGTATTTT.

This clonotype came up many times. The rearrangement links TRBV11-2 to TRBJ1-5, with unresolved D. From germline, CDR1 is SGHAT and CDR2 FQNNGV. The ends were cut back, 3 bases at V and 3 bases at J, with 9 bases in the middle. The CDR3 runs to 14 residues. This CDR3 reads CASSLTPSNQPQHF. Here the CDR3 DNA reads TGTGCCAGCAGCTTGACTCCCTCCAATCAGCCCCAGCATTTT.

The chain recombines TRBV2 with TRBJ1-6; 9 positions agree with TRBD1. The V gene's germline CDR1 is SNHLY and CDR2 FYNNEI. V was clipped by 8 bases and J by 10 bases; unmatched bases: 6. The CDR3 sequence is 13 residues long. The CDR3: CASRGTGKSPLHF. For the CDR3, the DNA is TGTGCCAGCCGCGGGACAGGGAAATCACCCCTCCACTTT.

This clonotype was counted between two and nine times. The chain combines TRBV30 with TRBJ1-2; the match to TRBD1 covers 9 bases. Trimming cost V 8 bases and J 6 bases; bases outside gene matches: 10. Germline V gene data show CDR1 as GTSNPN and CDR2 as SVGIG (reference sequence). The CDR3 is 13 amino acids. The CDR3 is CAQTGTGKNGYTF. CDR3 nucleotides: TGTGCCCAAACCGGGACAGGGAAGAATGGCTACACCTTC.

This clonotype has only a few counts. V is TRBV14 and J is TRBJ2-7; TRBD2 might be the D (6 bases). Deletions cut 0 bases from V and 2 bases from J, with 17 bases between. The CDR3 totals 17 residues. Germline V lookup: CDR1 SGHDN, CDR2 FVKESK. As DNA, the CDR3 is TGTGCCAGCAGCCAAGAATATTCGGCGGGATTCGCCTACGAGCAGTACTTC. Protein sequence: CASSQEYSAGFAYEQYF.

This clonotype was observed many times. V is TRBV20-1 and J is TRBJ2-1; 14 bases line up with TRBD2. Germline CDR1 reads DFQATT; CDR2 reads SNEGSKA (reference sequence). The V gene end was trimmed by 0 bases and the J gene end by 9 bases; junction bases not matched to a gene: 4. This CDR3 region has 15 residues. The CDR3 nucleotides read TGCAGTGCTAGAGAGACTAGCGGGAGGGCCATTGAGCAGTTCTTC. Protein: CSARETSGRAIEQFF.

The V and J genes are TRBV20-1 and TRBJ1-5; TRBD1 aligns across 8 bases. CDR1 is DFQATT and CDR2 is SNEGSKA in the germline V gene (reference sequence). V shed 5 bases, J shed 2 bases, and the junction held 8 bases outside the gene matches. This CDR3 spans 15 amino acids. In DNA, the CDR3 is TGCAGTGCTGGGACGCCGGGACAGGGCAATCAGCCCCAGCATTTT. This gives the protein CSAGTPGQGNQPQHF.